This T cell receptor beta chain comes out of a study of regulatory T cells in long-lasting Graves disease (dated by TCRdb to about 2021). For context, the study as a whole: Newly diagnosed Graves' disease patients had taken antithyroid drugs for less than 3 months. Patients with persistent Graves' disease were compared with patients with newly diagnosed Graves' disease using TCR sequencing and RNA sequencing of peripheral blood. The study took place in China and was registered as a clinical trial. A total of 35 or so samples were covered by TCR sequencing, comprising roughly 13 persistent and roughly 20 newly diagnosed Graves' disease patients. Overall results and qualifications from the work: The authors noted that the small sample size was a limitation that may lower accuracy. Compared with newly diagnosed patients, persistent Graves' disease patients had lower TCR Shannon entropy and fewer highly expanded clones, which suggests clonal expansion. Patients with persistent disease shared more public clonotypes (over 2,500) than newly diagnosed patients did (around 980). Sequencing and analysis were limited to the TCR beta chain. Only peripheral blood was studied, because thyroid tissue, the primary lesion, was inaccessible. Preferential use of TRBV28, TRBJ1-2 and TRBJ2-5 was observed in persistent disease, whereas TRBV20-1 and TRBJ2-1 were favored in newly diagnosed disease.

Remarks on this clonotype: Its antigen remains undetermined. One base away there is no much larger clone; base qualities are not given.

Receptors were amplified or captured by multiplex PCR. Sequencing was carried out with an Illumina HiSeq 4000. TCR beta libraries were built with iRepertoire HTBI primers and Arm-PCR amplification of CDR3 regions. PCR products were gel purified before sequencing. On the authors' methods: Across samples, around 58 TRBV and 15 or so TRBJ segments were identified and used for gene usage analysis of CDR3 amino acid clonotypes. COPE and FqMerger were used to merge filtered high-quality paired reads into contigs. BLAST was used to align contigs to IMGT TRBV, TRBD and TRBJ reference genes, with CDR3 defined following IMGT. Clonotypes above 0.1% frequency were classified as highly expanded clones. Shannon entropy served as the measure of repertoire diversity, while the Gini coefficient captured V-J evenness. A clonotype was considered public if more than one individual shared it. Starting from the raw public reads, TCRdb applied fastp trimming at Q25, assembled clones with MiXCR and retained in-frame beta chains. All rows with the same CDR3 protein become a single entry with the most common DNA and genes. These V and J calls rely on TCRdb rather than the paper's analysis. For this sample the table gives some 320,000 distinct CDR3 sequences, of which about a sixth were detected only once. Together, the top ten hold more than 30% of the sample.

Sequences LNHDA (CDR1) and SQIVND (CDR2) are obtained from the germline V gene (reference sequence). The CDR3 has 16 amino acids, counting the end cysteine and phenylalanine. Only CDR3 DNA remains: 48 bases, in frame from the first base. The junction carries 15 bases between V and J, which are trimmed by 0 bases and 6 bases respectively. The sample's time point, from its label and the paper: newly diagnosed GD, antithyroid drugs for less than 3 months. RNA was extracted from PBMCs in TRIzol for both TCR sequencing and RNA sequencing. The diagnosis of Graves' disease was made according to American Thyroid Association guidelines. Patients for the study were recruited at an endocrinology department in Xi'an, China. From each patient, 7.5 to 9.5 milliliters of peripheral blood was collected into an EDTA anticoagulant tube. Ficoll Paque Plus density gradient separation was used to isolate PBMCs, and no additional T cell sorting was done. An Agilent 2100 Bioanalyzer and agarose gel were used to assess RNA quality, and a NanoDrop 2000 was used to measure RNA concentration.

The sample in question was peripheral blood mononuclear cells (PBMCs), obtained at new diagnosis, from a patient treated with antithyroid drugs. The sequence was collected from a female donor with Graves disease. This sequence uses TRBV19 and TRBJ2-4; the D gene is perhaps TRBD1, on 6 matching bases. The CDR3 region: CASSIEMGQGSNIQYF. The DNA sequence is as follows: TGTGCCAGTAGTATAGAAATGGGGCAGGGGTCAAACATTCAGTACTTC.